The clone carrying this TCR beta chain came up once. This CDR3 contains 13 residues. V was trimmed by 4 bases and J by 8 bases, leaving 14 bases between them. Per the germline V gene, CDR1 is MNHEY and CDR2 is SVGEGT. The sample is drawn from a study of blood T cell repertoires in COVID-19. Sequencing used immunoSEQ multiplex PCR; TCRdb keeps in-frame clones, though not all of them. Found here are about 94,000 clones, nearly 80% of them singletons; the top ten hold about 6%. It was during active infection that Seattle patients were enrolled and then longitudinally followed. This clonotype was sampled from a man between 65 and 80 years old with COVID-19, enrolled during active disease. The chain combines TRBV6-2 or TRBV6-3 with TRBJ1-1; D not certain. The sequenced sample was peripheral blood. The CDR3 DNA is TGTGCCAGCAGTTCTCCCCTACAGAAAGAAGCTTTCTTT. Protein sequence: CASSSPLQKEAFF.